This TCR beta chain derives from a study of blood T cells in healthy people across ages. A second PCR of about 6 to 11 cycles used a sample-barcoded 5' primer and a J-beta primer mix. Via MiXCR, TCRdb re-called the 5' RACE reads, giving one row per CDR3 protein. This table holds about 500,000 distinct CDR3 sequences, 20% to 30% found once. Trimming took off 5 bases at V and 4 bases at J, with 6 bases between the two ends. The V gene's germline CDR1 is SEHNR and CDR2 FQNEAQ (reference sequence). The CDR3 is 12 amino acids. This clonotype was counted at least ten times. The same sample was also used in a study of T cells of mothers and their children. This second study says: Nine systemically healthy Caucasian donors: three mothers, six children. When the second PCR was run, its M1S primer added sample barcodes and 2-4 random nucleotides. Each child contributed about 3 million TCR beta CDR3 reads, while each mother contributed over 8 million. Evidence of persistent microchimeric T cell clones was absent.

This clonotype was obtained from a boy aged 5-17 years in good health. Sequencing was done on a sample of blood. This chain links TRBV7-9 with TRBJ2-1, with D possibly matching TRBD1 (5 bases). CDR3 DNA: TGTGCCAGCAGCCCAGGGTACAATGAGCAGTTCTTC. Its translation: CASSPGYNEQFF. Looking up the rest from reference TRBV7-9 and TRBJ2-1 gives the full variable domain: DTGVSQNPRHKITKRGQNVTFRCDPISEHNRLYWYRQTLGQGPEFLTYFQNEAQLEKSRLLSDRFSAERPKGSFSTLEIQRTEQGDSAMYLCASSPGYNEQFFGPGTRLTVL.